This T cell receptor (beta chain) was identified during a study of control samples from healthy donors and cancer patients. Germline-derived CDR1 and CDR2 are SGHNT and YENEEA. CDR3 length: 15 amino acids. Trimming at V came to 5 bases and at J to 4 bases, leaving 6 bases not matched to a gene. The table came from immunoSEQ multiplex PCR; TCRdb's copy has only in-frame clones and leaves some out. The sample has roughly 34,000 clones, around 86% seen once. This clone has just one count. The TCR originated in a woman aged 35 to 49 with lung cancer. The material sequenced was PBMCs. The J gene is TRBJ2-1, the V gene TRBV11-3, with TRBD1 identical over 9 bases. The CDR3 sequence is CASSPRGTGYNEQFF. The CDR3 nucleotides are TGTGCCAGCAGCCCTAGAGGGACAGGGTACAATGAGCAGTTCTTC.